The 5 T cell receptor beta chains below come from one sample, sequenced in a study of T-cell memory formation after mild COVID-19. One entry per CDR3 protein, called by TCRdb with MiXCR from the 5' RACE reads. The sample lists hundreds of thousands of distinct CDR3 sequences; about 17% were seen once. Sequencing was carried out using PBMCs or a T cell subset sorted from them (not recorded which). The receptors originated from a man aged 18 to 35 who had mild COVID-19 (a few samples of this study predate the infection). Cell type and time point are not known.

The chain recombines TRBV24-1 with TRBJ2-1; no clear D gene. The CDR3 is made up of 12 amino acids. V lost 8 bases and J lost 8, with 12 bases in between. Looked up from germline, CDR1 is KGHDR and CDR2 is SFDVKD. For the CDR3, the DNA is TGTGCCACCAAGGGTTTAATCGATGAGCAGTTCTTC. Translating gives CATKGLIDEQFF.

Ten or more counts support this clonotype. This chain uses TRBV5-1 with TRBJ2-3; 8 bases are shared with TRBD2. CDR3 length equals 13 residues. Germline values: CDR1 SGHRS, CDR2 YFSETQ. Trimming cost V 5 bases and J 6 bases; bases outside gene matches: 5. The CDR3 region has the DNA TGCGCCAGCAGTCAAGCGGGGGCCGATACGCAGTATTTT. Translation gives CASSQAGADTQYF.

This clonotype showed up just once. The rearrangement uses TRBV7-2 and TRBJ2-1; TRBD2 aligns across 8 bases. After removal of 1 base from V and 4 bases from J, the junction contained 3 bases not matched to a gene. The CDR3 extends over 15 amino acids. Germline CDR1 reads SGHTA; CDR2 reads FQGNSA. CDR3 sequence: CASSLEAGEYNEQFF. The CDR3 region has the DNA TGTGCCAGCAGCTTAGAAGCGGGGGAGTACAATGAGCAGTTCTTC.

The V call is TRBV9, the J call TRBJ1-1, with 10 bases aligning to TRBD1. CDR3 length: 15 amino acids. In germline, CDR1 is SGDLS, CDR2 YYNGEE. J gave up 3 bases and V 0 bases, and 2 bases lay outside the gene matches. CDR3 in DNA: TGTGCCAGCAGCGTAGTAGGGACAGGGGACACTGAAGCTTTCTTT. It specifies CASSVVGTGDTEAFF.

The chain links TRBV6-1 to TRBJ2-7; the D gene could be TRBD1 or TRBD2 (5 bases each). The V and J ends lost 7 bases and 3 bases respectively, with 16 bases between them. CDR3 length: 14 amino acids. Germline lookup yields CDR1 MNHNS and CDR2 SASEGT. This CDR3 is CASIRSGRSYEQYF. CDR3 nucleotides: TGTGCCAGCATTAGGTCGGGACGGAGCTACGAGCAGTACTTC.